This T cell receptor beta chain was captured by sequencing in a study of OX40 agonist ivuxolimab in advanced cancers. Worth noting for this clone: Antigen specificity is unknown.

Study-wide results and limits: The study did not work out the antigen specificity of the expanded peripheral T cells.

This CDR3 is built from 13 residues. The germline V gene encodes CDR1 SGHAT and CDR2 FQNNGV. Trimming stripped 4 bases from V and 2 bases from J, with 9 bases between. Sequenced by immunoSEQ multiplex PCR; TCRdb stores in-frame clones only, minus some. The sample lists 65,000 to 80,000 clones, approximately 89% occurring once. This specimen was CD4+ or CD8+ T cells sorted from blood, taken in a trial of the OX40 agonist ivuxolimab. J is TRBJ2-7 and V is TRBV11-2, with D tentatively TRBD1 (5 bases). This receptor was taken from an adult with an advanced solid tumor such as melanoma, head and neck, liver or kidney cancer. The CDR3 is CASSSPGPYEQYF. The CDR3 bases are TGTGCCAGCAGCTCCCCAGGGCCCTACGAGCAGTACTTC. The complete variable domain, with remaining parts taken from reference TRBV11-2 and TRBJ2-7, reads EAGVAQSPRYKIIEKRQSVAFWCNPISGHATLYWYQQILGQGPKLLIQFQNNGVVDDSQLPKDRFSAERLKGVDSTLKIQPAKLEDSAVYLCASSSPGPYEQYFGPGTRLTVT.